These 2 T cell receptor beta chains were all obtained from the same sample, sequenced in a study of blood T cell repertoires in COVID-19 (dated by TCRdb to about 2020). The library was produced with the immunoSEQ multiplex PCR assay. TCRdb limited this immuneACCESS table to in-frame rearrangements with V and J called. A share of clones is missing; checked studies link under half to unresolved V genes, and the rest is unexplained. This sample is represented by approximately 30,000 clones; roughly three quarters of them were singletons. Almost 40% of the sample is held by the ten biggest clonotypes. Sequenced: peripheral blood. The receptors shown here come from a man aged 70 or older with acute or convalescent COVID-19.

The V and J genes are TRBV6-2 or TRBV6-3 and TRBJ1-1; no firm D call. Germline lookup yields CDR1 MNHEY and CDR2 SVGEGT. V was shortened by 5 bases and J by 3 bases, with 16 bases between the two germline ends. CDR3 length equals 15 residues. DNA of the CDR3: TGTGCCAGCAGTCGTTCGGCGGGTGGGCACACTGAAGCTTTCTTT. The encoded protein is CASSRSAGGHTEAFF.

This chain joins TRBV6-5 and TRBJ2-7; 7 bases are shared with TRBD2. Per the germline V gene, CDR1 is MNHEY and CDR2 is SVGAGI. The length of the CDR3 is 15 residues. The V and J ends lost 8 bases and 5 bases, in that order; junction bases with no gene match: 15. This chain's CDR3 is CASSSRGSPGNEQYF. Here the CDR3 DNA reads TGTGCCAGCTCCTCTCGCGGGAGCCCCGGGAACGAGCAGTACTTC.